In this sample, the clone carrying this T cell receptor beta chain turned up once. V trimming: 6 bases; J trimming: 0 bases; junction bases outside the gene matches: 6. CDR3 size: 16 residues. Germline V CDR1 and CDR2: SGHRS, YFSETQ. This specimen belongs to a study of blood T cell repertoires in COVID-19. Turning to the study itself: Donors in the United States, Italy and Spain gave samples during acute or convalescent COVID-19. The analysed material was cDNA or gDNA that came from T cells, B-cell-depleted T cells, or PBMCs.

In the source study's methods: Amplified reference gene primers provided the basis for estimating nucleated cell counts. Profiling relied on immunoSEQ multiplex PCR, and the TCRdb table lists in-frame clones only, not all of them. That table supplies the V and J calls and clone size; D and trimming were determined from the DNA. This repertoire shows about 30,000 clones, around 80% found once; its top ten account for about half. V and J are TRBV5-1 and TRBJ2-3, with 11 positions matching TRBD2. Sequencing used peripheral blood. The TCR sequence derives from a woman aged 70-85 years with acute or convalescent COVID-19. The CDR3: CASKFGLAGSTDTQYF. CDR3 coding DNA: TGCGCCAGCAAGTTTGGACTAGCGGGCAGCACAGATACGCAGTATTTT.